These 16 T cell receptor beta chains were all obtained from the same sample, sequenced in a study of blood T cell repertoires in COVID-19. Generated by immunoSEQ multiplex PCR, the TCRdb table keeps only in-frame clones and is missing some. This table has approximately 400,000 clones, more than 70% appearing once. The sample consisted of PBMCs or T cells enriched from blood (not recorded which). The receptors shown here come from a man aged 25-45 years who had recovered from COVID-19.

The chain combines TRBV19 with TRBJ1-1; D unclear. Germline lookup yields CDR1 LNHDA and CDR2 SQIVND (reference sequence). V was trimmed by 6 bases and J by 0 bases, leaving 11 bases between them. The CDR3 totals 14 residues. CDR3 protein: CASSRPPLNTEAFF. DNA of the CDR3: TGTGCCAGTAGCAGGCCACCCCTGAACACTGAAGCTTTCTTT.

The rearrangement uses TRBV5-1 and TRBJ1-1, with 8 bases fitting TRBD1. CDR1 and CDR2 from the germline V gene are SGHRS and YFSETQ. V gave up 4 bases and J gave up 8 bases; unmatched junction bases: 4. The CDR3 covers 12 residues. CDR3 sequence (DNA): TGCGCCAGCAGCGGTGGACAGGGCGAAGCTTTCTTT. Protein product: CASSGGQGEAFF. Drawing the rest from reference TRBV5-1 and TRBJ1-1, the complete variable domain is KAGVTQTPRYLIKTRGQQVTLSCSPISGHRSVSWYQQTPGQGLQFLFEYFSETQRNKGNFPGRFSGRQFSNSRSEMNVSTLELGDSALYLCASSGGQGEAFFGQGTRLTVV.

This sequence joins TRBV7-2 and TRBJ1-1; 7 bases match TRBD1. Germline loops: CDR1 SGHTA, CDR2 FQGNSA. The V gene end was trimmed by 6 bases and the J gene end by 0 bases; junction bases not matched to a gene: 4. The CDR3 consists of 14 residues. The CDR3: CASSYGTVNTEAFF. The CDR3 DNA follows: TGTGCCAGCAGTTATGGGACAGTGAACACTGAAGCTTTCTTT.

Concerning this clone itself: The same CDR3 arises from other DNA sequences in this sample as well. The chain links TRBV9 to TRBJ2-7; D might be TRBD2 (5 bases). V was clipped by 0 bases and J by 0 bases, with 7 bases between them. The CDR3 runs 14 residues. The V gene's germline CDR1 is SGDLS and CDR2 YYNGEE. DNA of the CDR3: TGTGCCAGCAGCGTAGGAGGGTCCTCCTACGAGCAGTACTTC. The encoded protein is CASSVGGSSYEQYF. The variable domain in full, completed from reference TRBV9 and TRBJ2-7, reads DSGVTQTPKHLITATGQRVTLRCSPRSGDLSVYWYQQSLDQGLQFLIQYYNGEERAKGNILERFSAQQFPDLHSELNLSSLELGDSALYFCASSVGGSSYEQYFGPGTRLTVT.

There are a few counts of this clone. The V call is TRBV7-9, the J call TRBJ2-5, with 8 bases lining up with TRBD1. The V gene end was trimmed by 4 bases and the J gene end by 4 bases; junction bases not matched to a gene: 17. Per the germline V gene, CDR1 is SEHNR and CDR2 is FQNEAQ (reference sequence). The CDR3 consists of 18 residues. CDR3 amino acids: CASSSHPVTGVFGETQYF. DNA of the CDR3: TGTGCCAGCAGCTCCCACCCAGTGACAGGGGTGTTCGGAGAGACCCAGTACTTC.

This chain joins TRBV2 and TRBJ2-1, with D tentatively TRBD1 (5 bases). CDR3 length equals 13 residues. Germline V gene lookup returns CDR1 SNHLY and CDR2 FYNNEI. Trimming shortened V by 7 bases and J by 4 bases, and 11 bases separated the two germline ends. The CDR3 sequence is CASIRREYNEQFF. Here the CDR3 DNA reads TGTGCCAGCATCCGCAGGGAATACAATGAGCAGTTCTTC. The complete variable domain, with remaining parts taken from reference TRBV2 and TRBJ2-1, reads EPEVTQTPSHQVTQMGQEVILRCVPISNHLYFYWYRQILGQKVEFLVSFYNNEISEKSEIFDDQFSVERPDGSNFTLKIRSTKLEDSAMYFCASIRREYNEQFFGPGTRLTVL.

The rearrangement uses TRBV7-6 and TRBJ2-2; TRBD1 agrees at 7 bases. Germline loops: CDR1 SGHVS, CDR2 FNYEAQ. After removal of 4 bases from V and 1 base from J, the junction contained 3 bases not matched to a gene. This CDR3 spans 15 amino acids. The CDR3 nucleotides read TGTGCCAGCAGCTCCGGGACAGTGAACACCGGGGAGCTGTTTTTT. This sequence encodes CASSSGTVNTGELFF.

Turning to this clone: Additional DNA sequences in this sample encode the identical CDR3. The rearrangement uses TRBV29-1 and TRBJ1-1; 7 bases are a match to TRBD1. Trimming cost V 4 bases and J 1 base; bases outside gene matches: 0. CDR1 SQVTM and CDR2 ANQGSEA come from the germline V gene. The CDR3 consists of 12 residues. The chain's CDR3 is CSVGQGNTEAFF. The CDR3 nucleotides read TGCAGCGTTGGACAGGGGAACACTGAAGCTTTCTTT. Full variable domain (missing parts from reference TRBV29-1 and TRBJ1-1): SAVISQKPSRDICQRGTSLTIQCQVDSQVTMMFWYRQQPGQSLTLIATANQGSEATYESGFVIDKFPISRPNLTFSTLTVSNMSPEDSSIYLCSVGQGNTEAFFGQGTRLTVV.

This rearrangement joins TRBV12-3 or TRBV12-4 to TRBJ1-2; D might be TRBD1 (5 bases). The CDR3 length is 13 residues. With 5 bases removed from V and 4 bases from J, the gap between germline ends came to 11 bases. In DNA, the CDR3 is TGTGCCAGCAGTGCGGGACCCAGCTATGGCTACACCTTC. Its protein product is CASSAGPSYGYTF.

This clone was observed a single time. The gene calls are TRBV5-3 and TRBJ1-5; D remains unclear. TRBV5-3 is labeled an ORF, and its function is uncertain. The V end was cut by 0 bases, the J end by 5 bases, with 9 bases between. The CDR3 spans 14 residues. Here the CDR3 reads CARSLDNAHQPQHF. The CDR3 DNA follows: TGTGCCAGAAGCTTGGATAATGCGCATCAGCCCCAGCATTTT.

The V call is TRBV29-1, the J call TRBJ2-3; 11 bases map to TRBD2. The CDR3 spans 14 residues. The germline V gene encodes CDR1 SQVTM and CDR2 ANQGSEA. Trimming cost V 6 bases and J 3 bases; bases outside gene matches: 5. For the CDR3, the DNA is TGCAGCGTAACTATAGCGGGGGGGACAGATACGCAGTATTTT. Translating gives CSVTIAGGTDTQYF.

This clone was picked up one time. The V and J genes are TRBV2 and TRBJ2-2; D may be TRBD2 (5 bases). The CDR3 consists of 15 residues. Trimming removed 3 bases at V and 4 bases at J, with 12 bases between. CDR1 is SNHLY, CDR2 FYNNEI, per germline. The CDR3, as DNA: TGTGCCAGCAGTGATGGGCCCGCGGGCACCGGGGAGCTGTTTTTT. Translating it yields CASSDGPAGTGELFF.

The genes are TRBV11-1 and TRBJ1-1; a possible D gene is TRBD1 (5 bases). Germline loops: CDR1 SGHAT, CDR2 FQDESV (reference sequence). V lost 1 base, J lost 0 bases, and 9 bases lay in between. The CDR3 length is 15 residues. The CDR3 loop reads CASSLEAGMNTEAFF. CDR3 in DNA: TGTGCCAGCAGCTTAGAGGCAGGGATGAACACTGAAGCTTTCTTT.

The CDR3 bases are TGTGCCAGCAGCTGGGGGGACAGGTACAATGAGCAGTTCTTC. Its translation: CASSWGDRYNEQFF. The J gene is TRBJ2-1, the V gene TRBV7-9; 8 bases fit TRBD1. In germline, CDR1 is SEHNR, CDR2 FQNEAQ (reference sequence). The CDR3 totals 14 residues. Trimming removed 4 bases from V and 4 bases from J; junction bases left unmatched: 3.

The CDR3 region has the DNA TGTGCCAGCTCACGGGAACCTAAAAACACTGAAGCTTTCTTT. Its translation is CASSREPKNTEAFF. The chain links TRBV9 to TRBJ1-1; no clear D gene. This CDR3 contains 14 residues. V was clipped by 7 bases and J by 2 bases, with 15 bases between them. Germline assignment: CDR1 SGDLS and CDR2 YYNGEE.

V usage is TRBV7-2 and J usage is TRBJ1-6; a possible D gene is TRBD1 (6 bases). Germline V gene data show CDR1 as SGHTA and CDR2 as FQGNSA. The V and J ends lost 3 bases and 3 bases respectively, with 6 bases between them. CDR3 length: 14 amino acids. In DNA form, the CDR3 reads TGTGCCAGCAGCTTGGACAGCTATAATTCACCCCTCCACTTT. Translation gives CASSLDSYNSPLHF.